These T cell receptor beta chains were read from a single sample in a study of blood T cell repertoires in COVID-19. Assay used: immunoSEQ multiplex PCR; TCRdb lists only in-frame clones, some missing. The sample consists of over 75,000 clones, more than 90% of them appearing once. Sequenced input: peripheral blood. These receptors all stem from a man aged 55 to 70 with acute or convalescent COVID-19. Both conserved end residues are part of each CDR3. The D gene is left open where the match is weak. Where a row states a size, it is once, few, many or the class of an expanded clone; other rows omit it.

v_gene	d_gene	abundance	j_gene	CDR3nt	CDR3aa
TRBV28	NA	once	TRBJ1-2	TGTGCCAGCAAAGGCCCAGGTGAGGGGGATGGCTACACCTTC	CASKGPGEGDGYTF
TRBV3-1/TRBV3-2	NA	NA	TRBJ2-7	TGTGCCAGCAGCCAAGAGGTCCACCGGGACTTAACCTACGAGCAGTACTTC	CASSQEVHRDLTYEQYF
TRBV28	NA	NA	TRBJ1-6	TGTGCCAGCAGTTTAACGGGGGGTATTGGTTCACCCCTCCACTTT	CASSLTGGIGSPLHF
TRBV27	TRBD2	NA	TRBJ2-3	TGTGCCAGCAGTTTAACGGGGGGATGGGGAGATACGCAGTATTTT	CASSLTGGWGDTQYF
TRBV9	TRBD1	NA	TRBJ1-2	TGTGCCAGCAGCACCTGGACAGGTGGCTACACCTTC	CASSTWTGGYTF
TRBV7-9	NA	NA	TRBJ2-7	TGTGCCAGCAGCGTCGGGACTCCCGAGCAGTACTTC	CASSVGTPEQYF
TRBV19	TRBD2	NA	TRBJ2-7	TGTGCCAGTAAGACTAGCGGGAGTCCCGAGCAGTACTTC	CASKTSGSPEQYF
TRBV25-1	TRBD1	NA	TRBJ1-4	TGTGCCAGCAGTTTCTGGGACAGGGGACGGGAAAAACTGTTTTTT	CASSFWDRGREKLFF
TRBV28	TRBD1	NA	TRBJ1-2	TGTGCCAGCAGCAAACAGGGGCTCTATGGCTACACCTTC	CASSKQGLYGYTF
TRBV19	TRBD1	NA	TRBJ1-2	TGTGCCAGTAGTCGGGACGACAGGGGAGCGGGGGGCTACACCTTC	CASSRDDRGAGGYTF
TRBV27	NA	NA	TRBJ2-7	TGTGCCAGCAGTCCCGCCGGGTCCTACGAGCAGTACTTC	CASSPAGSYEQYF
TRBV7-9	NA	NA	TRBJ2-1	TGTGCCAGCAGCTACGGACTAATCAATGAGCAGTTCTTC	CASSYGLINEQFF
TRBV7-8	NA	NA	TRBJ1-1	TGTGCCAGCAGCCCCCGTCGGGGGAGCACTGAAGCTTTCTTT	CASSPRRGSTEAFF
TRBV5-4	NA	NA	TRBJ2-1	TGTGCCAGCAGCTTACAGGGAGTGGATGAGCAGTTCTTC	CASSLQGVDEQFF
TRBV5-4	NA	NA	TRBJ1-2	TGTGCCAGCAGCTTGGTGGGGGCAGGGGATGGCTACACCTTC	CASSLVGAGDGYTF
TRBV7-2	NA	NA	TRBJ2-1	TGTGCCAGCAGCTCACAGAATGGTAATGAGCAGTTCTTC	CASSSQNGNEQFF
TRBV3-1/TRBV3-2	NA	few	TRBJ2-7	TGTGCCAGCAGCCTCCGACAGGGGCTAGCGGGACTCATTACCTACGAGCAGTACTTC	CASSLRQGLAGLITYEQYF
TRBV19	NA	NA	TRBJ2-3	TGTGCCAGTAAAGATTTTGGAGGTCCAGATACGCAGTATTTT	CASKDFGGPDTQYF
TRBV7-9	NA	NA	TRBJ2-6	TGTGCCAGCAGCCACACAGGGTCTGGGGCCAACGTCCTGACTTTC	CASSHTGSGANVLTF
TRBV5-6	TRBD1	NA	TRBJ1-2	TGTGCCAGCATAGAGCGGACAGGGCAAAGAGGCTACACCTTC	CASIERTGQRGYTF
TRBV5-6	NA	few	TRBJ1-6	TGTGCCAGCACCGCCCCATCGGTTGATAATTCACCCCTCCACTTT	CASTAPSVDNSPLHF
TRBV18	TRBD2	NA	TRBJ2-1	TGTGCCAGCTCACCAGTAGCGGGGTCCTCCTACAATGAGCAGTTCTTC	CASSPVAGSSYNEQFF
TRBV9	NA	few	TRBJ2-7	TGTGCCAGCAGCGTAGCGTTGTCGTCGGGGGACGAGCAGTACTTC	CASSVALSSGDEQYF
TRBV25-1	NA	NA	TRBJ1-2	TGTGCCAGCAGTGAACCAAACTATGGCTACACCTTC	CASSEPNYGYTF
TRBV6-6	NA	once	TRBJ2-7	TGTGCCAGCAGTTCTCAGGAGGGGGGGGAGCAGTACTTC	CASSSQEGGEQYF
TRBV30	NA	NA	TRBJ1-3	TGTGCCCTCTGGGGCCCAAACACCATATATTTT	CALWGPNTIYF
TRBV5-1	TRBD1	NA	TRBJ2-2	TGCGCCAGCAGCTCCGCAGGGGGTAACGCCGGGGAGCTGTTTTTT	CASSSAGGNAGELFF
TRBV9	TRBD2	NA	TRBJ2-7	TGTGCCAGCAGCGTAGAACTAGCGGGAGTCGAGCAGTACTTC	CASSVELAGVEQYF
TRBV24-1	NA	NA	TRBJ2-7	TGTGCCACCAGTGAGGGAGGAGGGTCCTACGAGCAGTACTTC	CATSEGGGSYEQYF
TRBV19	TRBD1	NA	TRBJ1-2	TGTGCCAGTAGACGGTCCGGGACAGGGCATCAGTATGGCTACACCTTC	CASRRSGTGHQYGYTF
TRBV21-1	NA	NA	TRBJ1-1	TGTGCCAGCAGAACCCGGACAGGGGGGGACAACACTGAAGCTTTCTTT	CASRTRTGGDNTEAFF
TRBV7-9	TRBD1	NA	TRBJ1-1	TGTGCCAGCAGCCCTCAGACAGGGGAGGGGTGCGGAGCTTTCTTT	CASSPQTGEGCGAFF
TRBV4-3	TRBD2	NA	TRBJ2-1	TGCGCCAGCAGCCAAGATCTGACGGCTAGCGGTTACAATGAGCAGTTCTTC	CASSQDLTASGYNEQFF
TRBV5-4	TRBD2	few	TRBJ2-7	TGTGCCAGCAGCTTCATGGGACTAGCGGGGCGGAACTACGAGCAGTACTTC	CASSFMGLAGRNYEQYF
TRBV19	TRBD2	NA	TRBJ2-2	TGTGCCAGTAGTCGACGGGGGGAGGAAACCGGGGAGCTGTTTTTT	CASSRRGEETGELFF
TRBV9	NA	NA	TRBJ1-1	TGTGCCAGCAGCGTCGTAGAAGGCGGGAACACTGAAGCTTTCTTT	CASSVVEGGNTEAFF
TRBV9	TRBD1	NA	TRBJ1-1	TGTGCCAGCAGCACAGGACAGGCTATGAACACTGAAGCTTTCTTT	CASSTGQAMNTEAFF
TRBV7-2	TRBD1	NA	TRBJ2-5	TGTGCCAGCAGCTCCGGGACAGCAGAGACCCAGTACTTC	CASSSGTAETQYF
TRBV5-1	TRBD2	NA	TRBJ2-1	TGCGCCAGCAGCTTGGACTTCGGACTAGCCAATGAGCAGTTCTTC	CASSLDFGLANEQFF
TRBV7-2	NA	few	TRBJ1-2	TGTGCCAGCAGCTTAGGCGTGCCTGGCTATGGCTACACCTTC	CASSLGVPGYGYTF
TRBV28	NA	NA	TRBJ1-5	TGTGCCAGCAGCTCCATCGGACAGAGCAATCAGCCCCAGCATTTT	CASSSIGQSNQPQHF
TRBV6-2/TRBV6-3	TRBD2	NA	TRBJ2-3	TGTGCCAGCAGTTATGTGGGAGGGCTGATAGATACGCAGTATTTT	CASSYVGGLIDTQYF
TRBV7-2	TRBD2	NA	TRBJ2-7	TGTGCCAGCAGCTTTGGACTAGCGGTCTACGAGCAGTACTTC	CASSFGLAVYEQYF
TRBV15	TRBD1	NA	TRBJ2-5	TGTGCCACCAGCAGAGATATTGGGACAGGGATGACCCAGTACTTC	CATSRDIGTGMTQYF
TRBV4-1	NA	NA	TRBJ2-7	TGCGCCAGCAGCCAAGATAACCAGGGGTTCTCCTACGAGCAGTACTTC	CASSQDNQGFSYEQYF
TRBV5-6	NA	NA	TRBJ2-3	TGTGCCAGCAGTCCTCTCAGAATTAGCACAGATACGCAGTATTTT	CASSPLRISTDTQYF
TRBV10-3	TRBD2	few	TRBJ2-7	TGTGCCATCAGTGCAGCCGGGACTAGTGACGAGCAGTACTTC	CAISAAGTSDEQYF
TRBV14	NA	NA	TRBJ2-3	TGTGCCAGCAATCACGGCGGGATAGTGGATACGCAGTATTTT	CASNHGGIVDTQYF
TRBV6-4	TRBD1	NA	TRBJ1-5	TGTGCCAGCAGGAGGGACAGGGGCCGAGGCAATCAGCCCCAGCATTTT	CASRRDRGRGNQPQHF
TRBV15	NA	NA	TRBJ2-1	TGTGCCACCAGCAACCGGGAAACCTACAATGAGCAGTTCTTC	CATSNRETYNEQFF